This T cell receptor (beta chain) was found in a study of blood T cell repertoires in COVID-19. Looking at the study overall: The origin of the acute and convalescent COVID-19 samples was the United States, Italy and Spain.

Trimming took 1 base from V and 1 from J, leaving 8 bases between them. From germline, CDR1 is SEHNR and CDR2 FQNEAQ (reference sequence). The CDR3 extends over 16 amino acids. Sequencing used immunoSEQ multiplex PCR; TCRdb keeps in-frame clones, though not all of them. The sample shows under 300,000 clones, about nine tenths of them seen only once. Recovered participants had two consecutive negative NP/OP PCR tests, healthcare professional clearance, or symptom resolution. The receptor's source is a woman aged 40 to 49 who had recovered from COVID-19. This chain links TRBV7-9 with TRBJ2-6; D remains ambiguous. Sample: PBMCs or T cells enriched from blood (not recorded which). The CDR3 DNA reads as TGTGCCAGCAGCTTAGGAGGCCGATCTGGGGCCAACGTCCTGACTTTC. Translated: CASSLGGRSGANVLTF.